Described below is a single T cell receptor (beta chain) sequence and its context. Its matching antigen is unknown. Amplification from RNA transcripts yielded the TCR beta CDR3 regions. Second-round multiplex PCR followed a first-round RT-PCR using HTBI primers. TCRdb independently ran MiXCR on the multiplex PCR reads; one entry per CDR3 protein. Altogether almost 750,000 distinct CDR3 sequences are present, around 40% being singletons, with the ten largest covering 40% to 45%. The data are from a study of Graves' ophthalmopathy and Graves' hyperthyroidism. Notes on the study in general: A majority of expanded thyroid clonotypes exceeding 0.001 frequency were likewise present in blood.

Germline lookup yields CDR1 SGHTS and CDR2 YDEGEE. This CDR3 is 15 amino acids long. Trimming stripped 2 bases from V and 1 base from J, with 9 bases between. This chain connects TRBV5-8 to TRBJ2-2; D call uncertain. The sequence was collected from an adult man with Graves' ophthalmopathy. The specimen was peripheral blood. The CDR3 region has the DNA TGTGCCAGCAGCTTTTCGCCGTGGAACACCGGGGAGCTGTTTTTT. Translating gives CASSFSPWNTGELFF.